The subject of this entry is one TCR beta chain. The V segment lost 3 bases and the J segment 2 bases; nucleotides outside the gene matches: 1. This CDR3 region has 15 residues. Per germline, CDR1 KGHSH and CDR2 LQKENI. This sample is drawn from a study of blood T cell repertoires in COVID-19. Here immunoSEQ multiplex PCR was the method, and the copy in TCRdb shows in-frame clones only, minus some. The table lists some 110,000 clones, approximately 80% of them singletons. Sample: peripheral blood. The receptor's source is a man aged 50 to 60 with acute or convalescent COVID-19. The chain has TRBV18 and TRBJ2-2; 9 bases line up with TRBD1. The CDR3 is CASSPDRGNTGELFF. In nucleotides, the CDR3 is TGTGCCAGCTCACCGGACAGGGGCAACACCGGGGAGCTGTTTTTT.